A single sample gave rise to the 17 T cell receptor beta chains below, sequenced in a study of blood T cell repertoires in COVID-19. Libraries were prepared by immunoSEQ multiplex PCR; TCRdb keeps only in-frame clonotypes and omits some of them. The sample has some 220,000 clones; approximately 91% are singletons. Input material: peripheral blood. These receptor sequences come from a man aged 25 to 45 with COVID-19, enrolled during active disease.

This clone is a singleton in its sample. The chain is built from TRBV21-1 and TRBJ1-1. TRBV21-1 is recorded as a pseudogene. This CDR3 region has 16 residues. This chain's CDR3 is CASSKAVRGLNTEAFF. The CDR3 DNA is TGTGCCAGCAGCAAAGCGGTAAGAGGGCTGAACACTGAAGCTTTCTTT.

The chain combines TRBV19 with TRBJ2-1, with 11 bases matching TRBD2. The CDR3 totals 16 residues. CDR1 and CDR2 (germline): LNHDA, SQIVND (reference sequence). With V trimmed by 1 base and J by 7 bases, 6 bases remained unmatched. The CDR3: CASSIAAGLADNEQFF. The CDR3 DNA is TGTGCCAGTAGTATAGCCGCGGGACTAGCGGATAATGAGCAGTTCTTC.

The chain links TRBV6-5 to TRBJ2-7; TRBD1 matches 7 bases. Germline V gene sequence: CDR1 MNHEY, CDR2 SVGAGI. V shed 4 bases and J 2 bases; nucleotides not matched to a gene: 5. The CDR3 consists of 14 residues. This chain's CDR3 is CASSSHRGTYEQYF. The CDR3 DNA reads as TGTGCCAGCAGTTCCCACAGGGGAACCTACGAGCAGTACTTC.

This sequence joins TRBV27 and TRBJ1-6; 7 nucleotides align to TRBD1. The V and J ends lost 6 bases and 7 bases, in that order; junction bases with no gene match: 3. The CDR3 loop spans 13 amino acids. The germline V gene has CDR1 MNHEY and CDR2 SMNVEV (reference sequence). CDR3 in amino acids: CASRTTGNSPLHF. In DNA form, the CDR3 reads TGTGCCAGCAGGACGACAGGGAATTCACCCCTCCACTTT.

The rearrangement uses TRBV19 and TRBJ2-2; D is uncertain. CDR1 LNHDA and CDR2 SQIVND come from the germline V gene (reference sequence). There are 11 residues in the CDR3. V was trimmed by 3 bases and J by 7 bases, leaving 3 bases between them. As DNA, the CDR3 is TGTGCCAGTAGTATCCACGGGGAGCTGTTTTTT. Translating gives CASSIHGELFF.

The CDR3 sequence: CASSAGVTEAFF. As DNA, the CDR3 is TGTGCCAGCAGTGCAGGGGTCACTGAAGCTTTCTTT. The chain joins TRBV28 to TRBJ1-1; possibly TRBD1 for D (6 bases). The CDR3 length is 12 residues. CDR1 is MDHEN, CDR2 SYDVKM, per germline. V was pared by 5 bases and J by 4 bases, with 8 bases between.

The V call is TRBV14, the J call TRBJ1-1; 7 bases map to TRBD1. This CDR3 is built from 17 residues. CDR1 SGHDN and CDR2 FVKESK come from the germline V gene. V lost 3 bases, J lost 0 bases, and 10 bases stayed unmatched. The CDR3 loop is CASSHAPGTAMNTEAFF. DNA of the CDR3: TGTGCCAGCAGCCACGCGCCCGGGACAGCCATGAACACTGAAGCTTTCTTT.

DNA of the CDR3: TGTGCTAGTGGAGGGGCAAATCAAGAGACCCAGTACTTC. Amino acid sequence: CASGGANQETQYF. The chain couples TRBV12-5 to TRBJ2-5, with TRBD1 as a possible D gene (5 bases). V lost 6 bases and J lost 2, with 10 bases in between. The CDR3 consists of 13 residues. Per germline, CDR1 LGHNT and CDR2 FRNRAP.

This clone was counted only a few times. This chain uses TRBV28 with TRBJ2-2; 13 bases fit TRBD2. With V trimmed by 4 bases and J by 0 bases, 11 bases remained unmatched. Germline V gene lookup returns CDR1 MDHEN and CDR2 SYDVKM. This CDR3 region has 20 residues. The CDR3 loop reads CASSSFGLAGAITNTGELFF. DNA of the CDR3: TGTGCCAGCAGTTCGTTTGGACTAGCGGGGGCCATTACGAACACCGGGGAGCTGTTTTTT. Drawing the rest from reference TRBV28 and TRBJ2-2, the complete variable domain is DVKVTQSSRYLVKRTGEKVFLECVQDMDHENMFWYRQDPGLGLRLIYFSYDVKMKEKGDIPEGYSVSREKKERFSLILESASTNQTSMYLCASSSFGLAGAITNTGELFFGEGSRLTVL.

The rearrangement uses TRBV24-1 and TRBJ1-2; the D is unclear. This CDR3 is built from 14 residues. Germline CDR1 KGHDR, CDR2 SFDVKD. The V and J ends lost 4 bases and 2 bases respectively, with 10 bases between them. CDR3 region: CATSDSRVNYGYTF. The CDR3 coding sequence is TGTGCCACCAGTGACAGCCGGGTAAACTATGGCTACACCTTC.

Details on this clone: Other DNA sequences in the same sample also yield this CDR3. The chain links TRBV9 to TRBJ2-2; D gene unclear. The CDR3 length is 12 residues. V lost 8 bases and J lost 8, with 13 bases in between. Germline V lookup: CDR1 SGDLS, CDR2 YYNGEE. CDR3 DNA: TGTGCCAGTAGCCCTACAGAAGGGGAGCTGTTTTTT. Protein sequence: CASSPTEGELFF.

This rearrangement joins TRBV2 to TRBJ1-4; D remains unclear. Germline V gene lookup returns CDR1 SNHLY and CDR2 FYNNEI. The CDR3 is made up of 14 amino acids. Trimming shortened V by 7 bases and J by 5 bases, and 14 bases separated the two germline ends. CDR3 amino acids: CASTDSRNNEKLFF. Here the CDR3 DNA reads TGTGCCAGCACAGACTCTCGAAACAATGAAAAACTGTTTTTT.

The chain employs TRBV30 and TRBJ2-1; TRBD1 agrees at 11 bases. V gave up 3 bases and J gave up 7 bases; unmatched junction bases: 11. This CDR3 region has 16 residues. Germline CDR1 is GTSNPN and CDR2 is SVGIG (reference sequence). CDR3 region: CAWSTGQGAEGNEQFF. Here the CDR3 DNA reads TGTGCCTGGAGCACAGGACAGGGGGCGGAGGGGAATGAGCAGTTCTTC.

This chain connects TRBV15 to TRBJ2-5, with TRBD1 identical over 9 bases. The CDR3 is made up of 18 amino acids. CDR1 and CDR2 from the germline V gene are LNHNV and YYDKDF (reference sequence). Trimming cost V 0 bases and J 5 bases; bases outside gene matches: 13. CDR3 sequence (DNA): TGTGCCACCAGCAGAGATCTTATCCCAACAGGGGGCATGGAGACCCAGTACTTC. The encoded protein is CATSRDLIPTGGMETQYF.

This chain links TRBV20-1 with TRBJ1-1, with a tentative D call TRBD1 (5 bases). CDR3 length equals 11 residues. Germline V gene data show CDR1 as DFQATT and CDR2 as SNEGSKA (reference sequence). The V end was cut by 7 bases, the J end by 1 base, with 7 bases between. The CDR3 DNA is TGCAGTGTGACAGCGAACACTGAAGCTTTCTTT. This sequence encodes CSVTANTEAFF.

V is TRBV9 and J is TRBJ2-5; 13 positions agree with TRBD2. Losses at the gene ends were 4 bases for V and 1 base for J; bases not matched to a gene: 13. The CDR3 totals 19 residues. Germline V gives CDR1 SGDLS, CDR2 YYNGEE. CDR3 residues: CASSPGVFRLAGGQETQYF. Here the CDR3 DNA reads TGTGCCAGCAGCCCCGGTGTCTTCAGACTAGCGGGGGGCCAAGAGACCCAGTACTTC.

The genes are TRBV19 and TRBJ2-2, with a possible D match to TRBD1 (6 bases). There are 14 residues in the CDR3. Germline-derived CDR1 and CDR2 are LNHDA and SQIVND (reference sequence). Between the trimmed V and J ends, which lost 5 bases and 4 bases, there was a span of 11 bases. This CDR3 is CASSASGATGELFF. As DNA, the CDR3 is TGTGCCAGTAGTGCCTCAGGGGCCACCGGGGAGCTGTTTTTT. Variable domain in full (rest from reference TRBV19 and TRBJ2-2): DGGITQSPKYLFRKEGQNVTLSCEQNLNHDAMYWYRQDPGQGLRLIYYSQIVNDFQKGDIAEGYSVSREKKESFPLTVTSAQKNPTAFYLCASSASGATGELFFGEGSRLTVL.